Described below is a single TCR beta chain sequence and its context. The data were obtained in a study of shared clonotypes between healthy human individuals. This table comes from immunoSEQ multiplex PCR, and its TCRdb copy is limited to in-frame clones, with some not included. Here the sample spans hundreds of thousands of clones, around 78% being singletons. The germline V gene encodes CDR1 KGHSH and CDR2 LQKENI. V lost 6 bases and J lost 8, with 13 bases in between. The CDR3 is made up of 13 amino acids. J is TRBJ1-4 and V is TRBV18; D uncertain. The TCR originated in a woman in her forties in good health. Some clones in this sample may be carry-over from other donors' samples. The specimen sequenced was PBMCs. Written as DNA, the CDR3 is TGTGCCAGCTCTTCGGGATTGGGGGAAAAACTGTTTTTT. It yields the protein CASSSGLGEKLFF. Filled out from reference TRBV18 and TRBJ1-4, the complete variable domain reads NAGVMQNPRHLVRRRGQEARLRCSPMKGHSHVYWYRQLPEEGLKFMVYLQKENIIDESGMPKERFSAEFPKEGPSILRIQQVVRGDSAAYFCASSSGLGEKLFFGSGTQLSVL.